This T cell receptor beta chain was captured by sequencing in a study of T-cell memory formation after mild COVID-19. For the study at large: There were largely donor-specific TCR clusters.

With V trimmed by 3 bases and J by 2 bases, 7 bases remained unmatched. Germline V gives CDR1 KGHDR, CDR2 SFDVKD. The CDR3 is made up of 16 amino acids. Remarks on this clonotype: The target antigen is unknown.

From 5'RACE with constant-segment primers came TCR alpha and TCR beta cDNA libraries that carried sample barcodes and UMIs. TCRdb itself ran the 5' RACE reads through MiXCR, one entry per CDR3 protein. The sample lists around 470,000 distinct CDR3 sequences, 20% occurring once. Study-wide findings and caveats: Clones that got smaller from day 15 to 85 had even CD4/CD8, while clones growing later tipped toward CD4+.

The chain carries TRBV24-1 and TRBJ2-7, with 9 nucleotides matching TRBD1. The sequenced sample was PBMCs or a T cell subset sorted from them (not recorded which). This clonotype originated in an adult woman who had mild COVID-19 (a few samples of this study predate the infection). Cell type and time point are not known. CDR3 DNA sequence: TGTGCCACCAGTGATATCCCCGGACAGGGGACCTACGAGCAGTACTTC. Protein product: CATSDIPGQGTYEQYF.